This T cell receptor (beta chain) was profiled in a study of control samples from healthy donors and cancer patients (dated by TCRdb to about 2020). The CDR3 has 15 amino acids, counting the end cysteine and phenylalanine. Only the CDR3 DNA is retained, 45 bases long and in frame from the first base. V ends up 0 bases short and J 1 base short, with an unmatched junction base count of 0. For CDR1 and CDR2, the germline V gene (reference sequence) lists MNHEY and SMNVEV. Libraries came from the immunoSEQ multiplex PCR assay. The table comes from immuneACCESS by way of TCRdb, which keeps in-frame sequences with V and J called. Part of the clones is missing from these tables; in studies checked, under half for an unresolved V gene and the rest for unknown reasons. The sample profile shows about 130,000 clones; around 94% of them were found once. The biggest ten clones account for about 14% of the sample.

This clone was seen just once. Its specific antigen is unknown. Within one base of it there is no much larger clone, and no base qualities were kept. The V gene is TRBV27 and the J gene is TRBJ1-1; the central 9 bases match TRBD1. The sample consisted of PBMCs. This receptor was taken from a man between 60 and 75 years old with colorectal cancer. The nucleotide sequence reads TGTGCCAGCAGTTTATCGACAGGGGGGAACACTGAAGCTTTCTTT. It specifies CASSLSTGGNTEAFF.